This T cell receptor (beta chain) was retrieved from a study of graft-versus-host responses after intestinal transplantation. Remarks on this clone: Its target is not known.

This table comes from immunoSEQ multiplex PCR, and its TCRdb copy is limited to in-frame clones, with some not included. The sample lists tens of thousands of clones, roughly nine tenths occurring once. CDR1 is SEHNR, CDR2 FQNEAQ, per germline (reference sequence). The V gene lost 5 bases and the J gene lost 3 bases, with 16 bases spanning the gap. This CDR3 spans 16 amino acids. The clonotype originates from a human donor who received an intestinal transplant. This chain connects TRBV7-9 to TRBJ2-2; TRBD1 might be the D (6 bases). The sequencing here drew on unstimulated CD8+ T cells sorted from spleen or lymph node cells, taken before intestinal transplant. CDR3 bases: TGTGCCAGCAGCGCCAGACAGGAAGCCTACACCGGGGAGCTGTTTTTT. As protein: CASSARQEAYTGELFF.